This TCR beta chain was sequenced in a study of cytotoxic CD8 clonotypes in ibrutinib-treated CLL. Trimming removed 4 bases at V and 9 bases at J, with 26 bases between. Germline CDR1 SGHKS, CDR2 YYEKEE (reference sequence). The CDR3 is made up of 17 amino acids. General study results and limits: The study found clonality rose at ibrutinib response, then fell toward baseline at progression. On treatment, the uncommon public clonotypes contracted or remained stable.

Remarks on this clone: Its matching antigen is unknown.

This table comes from immunoSEQ multiplex PCR, and its TCRdb copy is limited to in-frame clones, with some not included. There are about 120,000 clones in the sample; 80% to 90% occur only once, and roughly 1.9% lies in the top ten. The TCR comes from a human donor with chronic lymphocytic leukemia. The rearrangement uses TRBV5-5 and TRBJ2-1; D possibly corresponds to TRBD1 (7 bases). Sequences were derived from PBMCs, sampled after 24 months of ibrutinib treatment. CDR3 in amino acids: CASSPRGQGGDTFEQFF. Written as DNA, the CDR3 is TGTGCCAGCAGCCCAAGGGGTCAGGGGGGCGATACGTTTGAGCAGTTCTTC.